The 3 T cell receptor beta chains below all came from one sample that was sequenced in a study of T cell repertoires in cytomegalovirus infection. MiXCR was run by TCRdb on the reads, yielding one entry per CDR3 protein. Of hundreds of thousands of distinct CDR3 sequences listed, 15% to 20% were seen once; the top ten hold around 12%. Sequenced material: PBMCs. All receptors come from a human donor in good health (CMV status not recorded). Some clones in this sample may be carry-over from other donors' samples.

This clonotype came up many times. The chain couples TRBV28 to TRBJ2-3; TRBD2 is a possible D gene (6 bases). Germline loops: CDR1 MDHEN, CDR2 SYDVKM. The CDR3 is 15 amino acids. V was clipped by 7 bases and J by 0 bases, with 14 bases between them. In DNA form, the CDR3 reads TGTGCCAGCACCGGAGGGCCCACTAGCACAGATACGCAGTATTTT. This gives the protein CASTGGPTSTDTQYF.

This chain links TRBV5-6 with TRBJ1-4; D possibly corresponds to TRBD1 (6 bases). CDR1 SGHDT and CDR2 YYEEEE come from the germline V gene. This CDR3 comprises 16 residues. The V gene lost 4 bases and the J gene lost 3 bases, with 16 bases spanning the gap. The CDR3 coding sequence is TGTGCCAGCAGCCAGGGAACAGGGATAGCTAATGAAAAACTGTTTTTT. This gives the protein CASSQGTGIANEKLFF.

CDR3 protein: CSARDRQGARSGLAEAFF. The DNA of the CDR3 is TGCAGTGCTAGAGATCGGCAGGGGGCTCGTTCGGGGCTTGCTGAAGCTTTCTTT. The chain links TRBV20-1 to TRBJ1-1, with TRBD1 matching over 8 bases. V trimming: 0 bases; J trimming: 6 bases; junction bases outside the gene matches: 18. The CDR3 length is 18 residues. The V gene's germline CDR1 is DFQATT and CDR2 SNEGSKA (reference sequence).